Below, 3 T cell receptor beta chains from the same sample are listed, as sequenced in a study of blood T cell repertoires in COVID-19. The method was immunoSEQ multiplex PCR; TCRdb's version includes in-frame clones alone and lacks a portion of them. The profile shows 120,000 or so clones, around 80% of them singletons. Sequences were obtained from peripheral blood. All receptors derive from a man aged 70-80 years with acute or convalescent COVID-19.

The V gene is TRBV15, the J gene TRBJ1-1; D may be TRBD1 (5 bases). V was cut by 3 bases and J by 4 bases, with 15 bases left in between. Germline CDR1 and CDR2: LNHNV and YYDKDF (reference sequence). The CDR3 contains 15 residues. The CDR3 DNA is TGTGCCACCAGCAGGGGGGGAAGGGTCAGCACTGAAGCTTTCTTT. Translated, it gives CATSRGGRVSTEAFF. The full variable domain, in which reference TRBV15 and TRBJ1-1 provide the parts outside the CDR3, is DAMVIQNPRYQVTQFGKPVTLSCSQTLNHNVMYWYQQKSSQAPKLLFHYYDKDFNNEADTPDNFQSRRPNTSFCFLDIRSPGLGDTAMYLCATSRGGRVSTEAFFGQGTRLTVV.

This CDR3 reads CASSLRGQGSGELFF. In DNA, the CDR3 is TGCGCCAGCAGCTTAAGGGGACAGGGGTCCGGGGAGCTGTTTTTT. The chain combines TRBV5-1 with TRBJ2-2; 10 bases agree with TRBD1. This CDR3 spans 15 amino acids. With 2 bases clipped from V and 6 bases from J, the junction kept 4 bases outside the gene matches. CDR1 is SGHRS and CDR2 is YFSETQ in the germline V gene.

Of note for this clone: The sample has other DNA sequences that encode this CDR3 too. The gene calls are TRBV5-1 and TRBJ1-1, with D maybe TRBD1 (5 bases). The CDR3 has 14 amino acids. V was trimmed by 4 bases and J by 2 bases, leaving 12 bases between them. CDR1 and CDR2 from the germline V gene are SGHRS and YFSETQ. CDR3 coding DNA: TGCGCCAGCAGCCCGGGGGGAGTCAACACTGAAGCTTTCTTT. Protein product: CASSPGGVNTEAFF.